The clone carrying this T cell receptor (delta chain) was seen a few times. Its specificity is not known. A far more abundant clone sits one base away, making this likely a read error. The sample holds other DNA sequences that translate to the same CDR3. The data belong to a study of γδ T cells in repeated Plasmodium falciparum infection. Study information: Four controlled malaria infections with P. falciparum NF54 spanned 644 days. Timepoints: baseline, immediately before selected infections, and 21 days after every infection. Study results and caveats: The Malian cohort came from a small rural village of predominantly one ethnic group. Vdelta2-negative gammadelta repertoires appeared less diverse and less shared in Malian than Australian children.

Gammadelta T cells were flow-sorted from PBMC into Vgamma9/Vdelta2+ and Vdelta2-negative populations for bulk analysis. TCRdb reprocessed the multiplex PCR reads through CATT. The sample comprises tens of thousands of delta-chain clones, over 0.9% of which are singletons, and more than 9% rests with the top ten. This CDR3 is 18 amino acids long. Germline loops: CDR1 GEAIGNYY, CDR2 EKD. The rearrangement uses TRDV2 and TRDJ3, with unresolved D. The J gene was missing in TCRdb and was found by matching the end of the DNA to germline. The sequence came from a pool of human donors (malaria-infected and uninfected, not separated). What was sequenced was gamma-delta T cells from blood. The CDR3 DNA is TGTGCCTGTGACACCGTCACGCCAGGGGCCAGGGACACTCGACAGATGTTTTTC. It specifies CACDTVTPGARDTRQMFF.